The rows below give T cell receptor beta chains drawn from one sample of a study of cytomegalovirus exposure and HLA in healthy donors. Libraries were prepared by immunoSEQ multiplex PCR; TCRdb keeps only in-frame clonotypes and omits some of them. The repertoire includes 65,000 to 95,000 clones, roughly four fifths of them detected once, and 13% sits in the top ten. Sequencing input: PBMCs. The receptor source for this set is a human donor in good health. Both conserved end residues are part of each CDR3. Each record gives: V gene, J gene, clone size, D gene, CDR3 protein, CDR3 DNA. The D gene is left open where the match is weak. Clone size is not always given. Where it is, it says once, few, many or a class for expanded clones.

>TRBV19|TRBJ2-3|.|TRBD1
CASSIGDSTTDTQYF
TGTGCCAGTAGTATTGGGGACAGCACCACAGATACGCAGTATTTT
>TRBV6-1|TRBJ1-5|once|.
CASSEGLEGNQPQHF
TGTGCCAGCAGTGAAGGCCTGGAGGGGAATCAGCCCCAGCATTTT
>TRBV5-1|TRBJ1-1|.|TRBD1
CASSSQGGDTEAFF
TGCGCCAGCAGCTCACAGGGGGGGGACACTGAAGCTTTCTTT
>TRBV2|TRBJ2-3|once|TRBD2
CAGCGGGLPTDTQYF
TGTGCCGGCTGCGGGGGGGGACTCCCCACAGATACGCAGTATTTT
>TRBV4-1|TRBJ1-4|.|.
CASSQGGAPNEKLFF
TGCGCCAGCAGCCAGGGGGGGGCGCCTAATGAAAAACTGTTTTTT
>TRBV7-9|TRBJ1-4|.|.
CASSRDITNEKLFF
TGTGCCAGCAGCCGGGACATAACTAATGAAAAACTGTTTTTT
>TRBV6-5|TRBJ1-6|.|TRBD1
CASSYGTGPNSPLHF
TGTGCCAGCAGTTACGGGACAGGTCCTAATTCACCCCTCCACTTT
>TRBV14|TRBJ2-1|.|.
CASSLGETSDSGEQFF
TGTGCCAGCAGCCTAGGTGAGACATCCGATTCTGGTGAGCAGTTCTTC
>TRBV6-6|TRBJ1-1|.|.
CASSLPRSGMNTEAFF
TGTGCCAGCAGCCTCCCGCGGTCGGGGATGAACACTGAAGCTTTCTTT
>TRBV28|TRBJ1-3|.|.
CASSLTDSGNTIYF
TGTGCCAGCAGTTTAACAGACTCTGGAAACACCATATATTTT
>TRBV10-3|TRBJ2-5|.|TRBD1
CAISPGQTNLGETQYF
TGTGCCATCAGCCCGGGACAGACTAATTTAGGGGAGACCCAGTACTTC
>TRBV10-3|TRBJ1-2|.|.
CAAGEANYGYTF
TGTGCCGCGGGGGAAGCTAACTATGGCTACACCTTC
>TRBV7-9|TRBJ2-5|.|TRBD2
CASSLILAGYQETQYF
TGTGCCAGCAGCTTGATACTAGCGGGGTACCAAGAGACCCAGTACTTC
>TRBV9|TRBJ2-1|.|.
CASSVAFVYNEQFF
TGTGCCAGCAGCGTAGCTTTCGTTTACAATGAGCAGTTCTTC
>TRBV6-4|TRBJ2-3|.|TRBD2
CASRGGDTQYF
TGTGCCAGCCGCGGGGGGGATACGCAGTATTTT
>TRBV19|TRBJ2-7|.|TRBD1
CASSIYPGQGGHEQYF
TGTGCCAGTAGTATCTACCCGGGACAGGGTGGCCACGAGCAGTACTTC
>TRBV4-3|TRBJ1-6|.|.
CASSQEQGLKINSPLHF
TGCGCCAGCAGCCAAGAGCAGGGGCTTAAAATTAATTCACCCCTCCACTTT
>TRBV5-4|TRBJ2-1|.|.
CASSRRGVSDEQFF
TGTGCCAGCAGCCGGCGGGGCGTCTCCGATGAGCAGTTCTTC
>TRBV30|TRBJ2-2|.|TRBD1
CAWSVAGQGENTGELFF
TGTGCCTGGAGTGTAGCAGGACAGGGGGAGAACACCGGGGAGCTGTTTTTT
>TRBV2|TRBJ1-2|.|TRBD1
CASSWDSQSGGYTF
TGTGCCAGCAGTTGGGACAGTCAATCGGGTGGCTACACCTTC
>TRBV5-4|TRBJ2-7|.|TRBD2
CASSLGTSGGEEQYF
TGTGCCAGCAGCTTGGGGACTAGCGGGGGGGAGGAGCAGTACTTC
>TRBV4-1|TRBJ2-7|.|.
CASSARQAFSYEQYF
TGCGCCAGCAGCGCTCGACAGGCTTTCTCCTACGAGCAGTACTTC
>TRBV5-4|TRBJ1-2|.|.
CASSSPVGGRSSYGYTF
TGTGCCAGCAGCTCCCCCGTCGGGGGACGGAGTTCCTATGGCTACACCTTC
>TRBV11-2|TRBJ2-7|few|.
CASSLVAQGEQYF
TGTGCCAGCAGCTTAGTGGCTCAGGGGGAGCAGTACTTC
>TRBV19|TRBJ2-3|.|.
CASSSNTDTQYF
TGTGCCAGTAGTTCAAACACAGATACGCAGTATTTT
>TRBV7-8|TRBJ2-1|.|TRBD2
CASSLGFSGVNGEQFF
TGTGCCAGCAGCTTAGGATTTAGCGGGGTCAACGGTGAGCAGTTCTTC
>TRBV4-1|TRBJ2-7|.|.
CASSLGPSNSYEQYF
TGCGCCAGCAGCCTTGGGCCTTCCAACTCCTACGAGCAGTACTTC
>TRBV4-1|TRBJ1-1|few|TRBD1
CASSQFPGTGPTEAFF
TGCGCCAGCAGCCAATTTCCCGGGACAGGGCCCACTGAAGCTTTCTTT
>TRBV19|TRBJ2-3|.|.
CASSMSSVSTDTQYF
TGTGCCAGTAGTATGTCGTCCGTCAGTACAGATACGCAGTATTTT
>TRBV5-1|TRBJ1-2|.|.
CASSLIGELGYTF
TGCGCCAGCAGCTTGATCGGGGAACTTGGCTACACCTTC
>TRBV30|TRBJ1-4|.|TRBD1
CAWSGTVNEKLFF
TGTGCTTGGTCCGGGACAGTTAATGAAAAACTGTTTTTT
>TRBV5-4|TRBJ2-3|.|TRBD2
CASSGLAGMTDTQYF
TGTGCCAGCAGCGGACTAGCGGGCATGACAGATACGCAGTATTTT
>TRBV10-3|TRBJ2-7|.|.
CASGGQAYEQYF
TGTGCCAGTGGAGGTCAGGCCTACGAGCAGTACTTC